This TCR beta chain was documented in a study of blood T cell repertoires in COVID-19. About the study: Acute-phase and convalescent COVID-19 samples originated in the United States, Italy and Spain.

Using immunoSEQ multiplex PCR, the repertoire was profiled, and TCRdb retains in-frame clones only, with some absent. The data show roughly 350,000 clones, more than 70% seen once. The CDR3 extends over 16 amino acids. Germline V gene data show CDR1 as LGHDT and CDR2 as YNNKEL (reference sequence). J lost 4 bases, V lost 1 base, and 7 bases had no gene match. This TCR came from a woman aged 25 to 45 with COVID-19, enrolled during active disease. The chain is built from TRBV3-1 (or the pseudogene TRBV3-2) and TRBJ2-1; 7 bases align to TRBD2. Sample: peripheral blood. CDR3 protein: CASSQVGRDYYNEQFF. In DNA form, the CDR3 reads TGTGCCAGCAGCCAAGTAGGAAGGGACTATTACAATGAGCAGTTCTTC.